This T cell receptor (beta chain) was observed in a study of tumor and adjacent non-tumor tissue in lung cancer. A modified ARM-PCR protocol with three rounds of nested PCR amplified TCRbeta. Each CDR3 protein gets one entry after TCRdb re-called the multiplex PCR reads with MiXCR. The sample records some 80,000 distinct CDR3 sequences, 70% to 90% being singletons. The template was RNA from unsorted bulk tissue. This non-tumor lung sample came from over 3 cm beyond the tumor edge. This clonotype has just one count. V was shortened by 1 base and J by 6 bases, with 19 bases between the two germline ends. Germline CDR1 MDHEN, CDR2 SYDVKM. The CDR3 has 17 amino acids.

The clonotype comes from a man aged 55-75 years with non-small cell lung cancer. The chain joins TRBV28 to TRBJ1-5; D uncertain. Sequences were obtained from distant non-tumor lung tissue. The CDR3, as DNA: TGTGCCAGCAGTTTATATTACACGGGGAAGTGGGGTCAGCCCCAGCATTTT. Protein sequence: CASSLYYTGKWGQPQHF.